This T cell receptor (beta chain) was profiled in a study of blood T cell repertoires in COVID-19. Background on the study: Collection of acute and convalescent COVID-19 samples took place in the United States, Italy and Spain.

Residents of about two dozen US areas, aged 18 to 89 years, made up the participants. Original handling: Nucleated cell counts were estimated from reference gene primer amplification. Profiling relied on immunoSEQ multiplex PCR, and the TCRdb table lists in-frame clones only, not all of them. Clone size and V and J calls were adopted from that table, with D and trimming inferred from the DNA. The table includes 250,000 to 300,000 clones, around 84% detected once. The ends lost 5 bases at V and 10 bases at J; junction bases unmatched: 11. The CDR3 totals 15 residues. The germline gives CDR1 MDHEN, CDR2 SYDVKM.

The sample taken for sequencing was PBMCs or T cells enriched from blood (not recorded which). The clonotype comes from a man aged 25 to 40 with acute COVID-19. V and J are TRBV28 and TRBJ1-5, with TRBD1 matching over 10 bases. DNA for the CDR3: TGTGCCAGCAGTCCTACCGCGACAGGGGGCAACCCCCAGCATTTT. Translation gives CASSPTATGGNPQHF.